This entry lists 26 T cell receptor beta chains sequenced from one sample in a study of cytomegalovirus exposure and HLA in healthy donors. With 60 Vbeta and 13 Jbeta primers, the PCR was carried out. Clones were sequenced by immunoSEQ multiplex PCR, and TCRdb holds only the in-frame ones, with some missing. The sample gives 170,000 or so clones, under 85% of which show up once; around 5% is in the top ten. The sample taken for sequencing was PBMCs. The receptor set was obtained from a man aged 18 to 29 in good health and CMV-seronegative.

This sequence joins TRBV2 and TRBJ1-5, with D possibly being TRBD1 (5 bases). CDR3 length: 15 residues. V dropped 5 bases and J dropped 3 bases, with 14 bases sitting between them. CDR1 is SNHLY and CDR2 is FYNNEI in the germline V gene. The CDR3 loop is CASSPQGLTNQPQHF. The CDR3 DNA is TGTGCCAGCAGTCCCCAGGGATTAACCAATCAGCCCCAGCATTTT. The complete variable domain, with remaining parts taken from reference TRBV2 and TRBJ1-5, reads EPEVTQTPSHQVTQMGQEVILRCVPISNHLYFYWYRQILGQKVEFLVSFYNNEISEKSEIFDDQFSVERPDGSNFTLKIRSTKLEDSAMYFCASSPQGLTNQPQHFGDGTRLSIL.

This chain connects TRBV5-4 to TRBJ2-1, with 13 bases aligning to TRBD2. Germline V lookup: CDR1 SGHNT, CDR2 YYREEE (reference sequence). The CDR3 is 15 amino acids. V lost 5 bases and J lost 5; bases outside the gene matches: 4. The CDR3 reads CASRTGLAGDNEQFF. DNA of the CDR3: TGTGCCAGCAGGACCGGACTAGCGGGGGACAATGAGCAGTTCTTC.

The chain is built from TRBV6-1 and TRBJ2-7, with D possibly TRBD1 on 5 matching bases. The CDR3 runs to 15 residues. The germline V and J ends were trimmed by 5 bases and 2 bases, with 16 bases remaining between them. CDR1 is MNHNS and CDR2 is SASEGT in the germline V gene. CDR3 coding DNA: TGTGCCAGCAGTACCAGGGTGTTAGTTGCCTACGAGCAGTACTTC. Protein product: CASSTRVLVAYEQYF.

The gene calls are TRBV5-1 and TRBJ1-4, with no clear D. Per germline, CDR1 SGHRS and CDR2 YFSETQ. V dropped 1 base and J dropped 0 bases, with 7 bases sitting between them. The CDR3 sequence is 15 residues long. In DNA form, the CDR3 reads TGCGCCAGCAGCTTGAGCCGGGCAACTAATGAAAAACTGTTTTTT. Protein: CASSLSRATNEKLFF.

The CDR3 nucleotides read TGTGCTAGTGGTTTGGCTATCGGGACAGGGTACGAGCAGTACTTC. Translated, it gives CASGLAIGTGYEQYF. The chain couples TRBV12-5 to TRBJ2-7, with 9 positions matching TRBD1. There are 15 residues in the CDR3. With V trimmed by 1 base and J by 4 bases, 5 bases remained unmatched. In germline, CDR1 is LGHNT, CDR2 FRNRAP.

J is TRBJ2-5 and V is TRBV20-1; maybe TRBD1 (5 bases). V gave up 3 bases and J gave up 3 bases, with 5 bases separating them. Germline-derived CDR1 and CDR2 are DFQATT and SNEGSKA (reference sequence). The CDR3 has 11 amino acids. The CDR3 DNA reads as TGCAGTGCTAGCAGGGAAGAGACCCAGTACTTC. It translates to CSASREETQYF.

The CDR3 DNA sequence: TGCGCCAGCAGGACTAGCGGGGGCACAGATACGCAGTATTTT. Protein sequence: CASRTSGGTDTQYF. The chain has TRBV5-1 and TRBJ2-3; TRBD2 aligns across 11 bases. The CDR3 runs 14 residues. Germline CDR1 reads SGHRS; CDR2 reads YFSETQ. V lost 5 bases to trimming and J lost 1 base; unmatched junction nucleotides: 0.

This chain joins TRBV7-9 and TRBJ2-7; TRBD2 aligns across 9 bases. The CDR3 extends over 13 amino acids. In germline, CDR1 is SEHNR, CDR2 FQNEAQ (reference sequence). V trimming: 5 bases; J trimming: 3 bases; junction bases outside the gene matches: 2. Here the CDR3 reads CASSRTSDYEQYF. CDR3 coding DNA: TGTGCCAGCAGCCGGACTAGCGACTACGAGCAGTACTTC.

The CDR3 DNA reads as TGCGCCAGCAGCCAGCTTCGGACTAGCAATACGCAGTATTTT. Residues: CASSQLRTSNTQYF. The chain recombines TRBV4-3 with TRBJ2-3; the match to TRBD2 covers 8 bases. The trim removed 3 bases at V and 7 bases at J, leaving 6 bases unmatched. Germline CDR1 LGHNA, CDR2 YSLEER. There are 14 residues in the CDR3.

This clone appeared once. The chain has TRBV11-1 and TRBJ2-3; possible D gene TRBD2, 5 bases. V was clipped by 5 bases and J by 5 bases, with 14 bases between them. The CDR3 runs to 14 residues. The V gene's germline CDR1 is SGHAT and CDR2 FQDESV (reference sequence). The CDR3 loop is CASSERAAGDTQYF. For the CDR3, the DNA is TGTGCCAGCAGCGAGAGGGCCGCGGGAGATACGCAGTATTTT. The variable domain in full, with the rest retrieved from reference TRBV11-1 and TRBJ2-3, is EAEVAQSPRYKITEKSQAVAFWCDPISGHATLYWYRQILGQGPELLVQFQDESVVDDSQLPKDRFSAERLKGVDSTLKIQPAELGDSAMYLCASSERAAGDTQYFGPGTRLTVL.

This chain uses TRBV9 with TRBJ2-7; the D gene is possibly TRBD2 (6 bases). Germline loops: CDR1 SGDLS, CDR2 YYNGEE. V was clipped by 4 bases and J by 2 bases, with 13 bases between them. CDR3 length equals 14 residues. The CDR3 reads CASSPDGGPYEQYF. The CDR3 DNA reads TGTGCCAGCAGCCCCGACGGGGGTCCCTACGAGCAGTACTTC.

The chain carries TRBV29-1 and TRBJ2-2; 9 nucleotides align to TRBD2. The CDR3 is made up of 15 amino acids. The V gene end was trimmed by 2 bases and the J gene end by 6 bases; junction bases not matched to a gene: 7. CDR1 SQVTM and CDR2 ANQGSEA come from the germline V gene. CDR3 sequence: CSVETAGGPSGELFF. Written as DNA, the CDR3 is TGCAGCGTTGAAACGGCGGGAGGGCCTTCCGGGGAGCTGTTTTTT.

The V gene is TRBV14, the J gene TRBJ2-7; D may be TRBD1 (6 bases). The ends were cut back, 0 bases at V and 2 bases at J, with 17 bases in the middle. CDR1 SGHDN and CDR2 FVKESK come from the germline V gene. This CDR3 comprises 17 residues. In DNA form, the CDR3 reads TGTGCCAGCAGCCAAGATCATACGACAGGCGTAACCTACGAGCAGTACTTC. Its translation: CASSQDHTTGVTYEQYF.

This clone has only one observation. The rearrangement links TRBV30 to TRBJ1-2; 7 bases line up with TRBD1. This CDR3 has 12 residues. Germline-derived CDR1 and CDR2 are GTSNPN and SVGIG (reference sequence). V was pared by 7 bases and J by 7 bases, with 9 bases of the junction left unmatched. Written as DNA, the CDR3 is TGTGCCTCCACACCTTACAGGGGTGGCTACACCTTC. Amino acid sequence: CASTPYRGGYTF.

This clone was counted a few times. V gene TRBV7-9 combines with J gene TRBJ2-2, with D perhaps matching TRBD2 (6 bases). CDR3 length equals 15 residues. The germline V gene encodes CDR1 SEHNR and CDR2 FQNEAQ (reference sequence). V lost 10 bases and J lost 1, with 16 bases in between. In DNA, the CDR3 is TGTGCCACCCACCTCCGGGGGATGAACACCGGGGAGCTGTTTTTT. As protein: CATHLRGMNTGELFF.

This chain connects TRBV7-9 to TRBJ1-1, with 7 nucleotides matching TRBD1. With 1 base clipped from V and 4 bases from J, the junction kept 9 bases outside the gene matches. The CDR3 extends over 16 amino acids. In germline, CDR1 is SEHNR, CDR2 FQNEAQ (reference sequence). DNA of the CDR3: TGTGCCAGCAGCTTAGAAGGGGGCGCCCGGGTCACTGAAGCTTTCTTT. Protein: CASSLEGGARVTEAFF.

The CDR3 loop reads CAWADRGTYGYTF. In DNA form, the CDR3 reads TGTGCCTGGGCGGACAGGGGGACTTATGGCTACACCTTC. The chain employs TRBV30 and TRBJ1-2, with 10 nucleotides matching TRBD1. This CDR3 is 13 amino acids long. Germline V gene data show CDR1 as GTSNPN and CDR2 as SVGIG (reference sequence). V dropped 5 bases and J dropped 5; count of bases not matched to a gene: 5.

CDR3 DNA: TGCAGCGCCGGAAACTTGGACAGGGTCGGAGCTTTCTTT. It yields the protein CSAGNLDRVGAFF. The rearrangement uses TRBV29-1 and TRBJ1-1, with TRBD1 identical over 8 bases. Germline trimming cut 7 bases from V and 10 bases from J; bases unmatched to any gene: 14. The CDR3 runs 13 residues. Per germline, CDR1 SQVTM and CDR2 ANQGSEA. The full variable domain, with the rest looked up from reference TRBV29-1 and TRBJ1-1, is SAVISQKPSRDICQRGTSLTIQCQVDSQVTMMFWYRQQPGQSLTLIATANQGSEATYESGFVIDKFPISRPNLTFSTLTVSNMSPEDSSIYLCSAGNLDRVGAFFGQGTRLTVV.

Comment on this clone: The junction departs from germline at one end; a sequencing error may be responsible. This chain uses TRBV4-1 with TRBJ1-2, with D possibly matching TRBD1 (5 bases). Germline V lookup: CDR1 MGHRA, CDR2 YSYEKL. The CDR3 covers 13 residues. Here the CDR3 DNA reads TGCGCCAGCAGACAGGACCCCTTGTTCGGCTGCACCTTC. It translates to CASRQDPLFGCTF.

The chain has TRBV6-6 and TRBJ1-1; 7 nucleotides align to TRBD1. Germline values: CDR1 MNHNY, CDR2 SVGAGI (reference sequence). The CDR3 runs to 15 residues. The trim removed 6 bases at V and 3 bases at J, leaving 10 bases unmatched. The CDR3 protein is CASSTTGAGDTEAFF. CDR3 bases: TGTGCCAGCAGCACTACAGGGGCAGGCGACACTGAAGCTTTCTTT.

J is TRBJ1-1 and V is TRBV6-6; TRBD1 aligns across 10 bases. The CDR3 is 12 residues long. The V and J ends lost 6 bases and 7 bases, in that order; junction bases with no gene match: 2. Germline V gene data show CDR1 as MNHNY and CDR2 as SVGAGI (reference sequence). This CDR3 is CASRGQGNEAFF. In DNA form, the CDR3 reads TGTGCCAGCAGGGGACAGGGGAATGAAGCTTTCTTT.

V is TRBV19 and J is TRBJ2-3, with TRBD1 matching over 7 bases. The CDR3 consists of 17 residues. CDR1 is LNHDA, CDR2 SQIVND, per germline (reference sequence). The ends lost 1 base at V and 3 bases at J; junction bases unmatched: 10. CDR3 bases: TGTGCCAGTAGTATAGTTAATGTTGACAGGGTAACAGATACGCAGTATTTT. It is translated as CASSIVNVDRVTDTQYF.

The rearrangement uses TRBV19 and TRBJ2-1; 9 bases line up with TRBD2. Trimming cost V 1 base and J 6 bases; bases outside gene matches: 4. Germline-derived CDR1 and CDR2 are LNHDA and SQIVND (reference sequence). CDR3 size: 15 residues. The CDR3, as DNA: TGTGCCAGTAGTATAGTAGCGGGAGTACGCAATGAGCAGTTCTTC. Residues: CASSIVAGVRNEQFF.

The rearrangement joins TRBV19 to TRBJ1-2, with D possibly matching TRBD1 (5 bases). The CDR3 contains 12 residues. V lost 5 bases and J lost 4, with 8 bases in between. Per the germline V gene, CDR1 is LNHDA and CDR2 is SQIVND (reference sequence). The CDR3 coding sequence is TGTGCCAGTAGTCTCGACAGCTATGGCTACACCTTC. It codes for CASSLDSYGYTF.

The CDR3 nucleotides read TGCGCCAGCAGCCATGACATGAATAACTACGAGCAGTACTTC. Its protein product is CASSHDMNNYEQYF. This chain connects TRBV5-1 to TRBJ2-7; no definite D call. Germline V gives CDR1 SGHRS, CDR2 YFSETQ. Trimming removed 4 bases from V and 3 bases from J, with 14 bases in between. This CDR3 has 14 amino acids.

This clone occurred once. This chain uses TRBV15 with TRBJ1-2; the D is unclear. The CDR3 is 14 amino acids. Germline CDR1 LNHNV, CDR2 YYDKDF (reference sequence). The ends were cut back, 4 bases at V and 1 base at J, with 10 bases in the middle. CDR3 DNA: TGTGCCACCAGCACACGACTGAGTAACTATGGCTACACCTTC. It codes for CATSTRLSNYGYTF. Full variable domain (missing parts from reference TRBV15 and TRBJ1-2): DAMVIQNPRYQVTQFGKPVTLSCSQTLNHNVMYWYQQKSSQAPKLLFHYYDKDFNNEADTPDNFQSRRPNTSFCFLDIRSPGLGDTAMYLCATSTRLSNYGYTFGSGTRLTVV.